This TCR beta chain was sequenced for a study of CD8 T cells in ankylosing spondylitis. General study points: As reported, disease-linked clones showed significant enrichment in matched ankylosing spondylitis synovial fluid. Among TCR beta sequences, a motif of fewer than 10 highly homologous variants appeared characteristic of ankylosing spondylitis blood.

This clonotype has a single count. What it binds is not known. This CDR3 is built from 15 residues. The germline V gene encodes CDR1 DFQATT and CDR2 SNEGSKA (reference sequence). V lost 0 bases and J lost 3, with 14 bases in between. For TCR beta, libraries came from quantitative 5'-RACE with molecular barcodes. MiXCR was run by TCRdb on the 5' RACE reads, yielding one entry per CDR3 protein. This sample has almost 250,000 distinct CDR3 sequences; roughly 32% occur once, and the top ten carry around 4.4%. This TCR was sampled from a male donor with ankylosing spondylitis or in good health (not recorded which). Sequenced material: blood, either unsorted or a sorted T cell fraction (not recorded which). The V call is TRBV20-1, the J call TRBJ2-5; possibly TRBD2 for D (6 bases). The CDR3 region is CSARDLHAGKETQYF. DNA for the CDR3: TGCAGTGCTAGAGATTTACACGCGGGGAAAGAGACCCAGTACTTC.